These 9 T cell receptor beta chains share one sample of origin, sequenced in a study of blood T cell repertoires in COVID-19. Profiled with immunoSEQ multiplex PCR; TCRdb holds only in-frame clones, not every one. Of over 90,000 clones listed, 80% to 90% are singletons. Material for sequencing was peripheral blood. These receptors all stem from a woman in her fifties or sixties with acute or convalescent COVID-19.

The chain couples TRBV6-5 to TRBJ1-2; maybe TRBD1 (5 bases). Germline values: CDR1 MNHEY, CDR2 SVGAGI. This CDR3 is 14 amino acids long. V dropped 7 bases and J dropped 4 bases, with 16 bases sitting between them. DNA of the CDR3: TGTGCCAGCAATTTGGGGGGAGGCTCCTATGGCTACACCTTC. It specifies CASNLGGGSYGYTF.

The chain joins TRBV6-5 to TRBJ1-2, with D maybe TRBD1 (5 bases). In germline, CDR1 is MNHEY, CDR2 SVGAGI. V was cut by 5 bases and J by 2 bases, with 15 bases left in between. The CDR3 consists of 15 residues. CDR3 DNA sequence: TGTGCCAGCAGTACGCCTGAAGGGGCGAACTATGGCTACACCTTC. Amino acid sequence: CASSTPEGANYGYTF.

The CDR3 bases are TGCGCCAGCAGCCCTACTAGCGGGAGGGCCTACTCCTACGAGCAGTACTTC. Protein product: CASSPTSGRAYSYEQYF. The V call is TRBV5-1, the J call TRBJ2-7, with TRBD2 identical over 13 bases. Germline CDR1 is SGHRS and CDR2 is YFSETQ. The CDR3 extends over 17 amino acids. The V and J ends lost 4 bases and 0 bases, in that order; junction bases with no gene match: 7.

As regards this clone: The junction departs from the called germline gene at one end, perhaps through a read error. The chain uses TRBV3-1 (or the pseudogene TRBV3-2) and TRBJ1-2; maybe TRBD1 (5 bases). Germline CDR1 is LGHDT and CDR2 is YNNKEL (reference sequence). CDR3 length equals 14 residues. CDR3 sequence reads: CASTQWGDNYGYTF. CDR3 DNA sequence: TGTGCCAGCACCCAATGGGGGGACAACTATGGCTACACCTTC.

This clone was counted only a few times. The J gene is TRBJ1-3, the V gene TRBV5-6; D is uncertain. The V gene lost 4 bases and the J gene lost 0 bases, with 8 bases spanning the gap. Per the germline V gene, CDR1 is SGHDT and CDR2 is YYEEEE. The CDR3 sequence is 14 residues long. The CDR3 sequence is CASSQDFSGNTIYF. CDR3 nucleotides: TGTGCCAGCAGCCAGGACTTCTCTGGAAACACCATATATTTT.

The chain links TRBV6-1 to TRBJ1-1; 7 bases line up with TRBD1. The CDR3 runs to 13 residues. The germline CDR1 and CDR2 sequences are MNHNS and SASEGT. Trimming cost V 2 bases and J 3 bases; bases outside gene matches: 0. This chain's CDR3 is CASSEQGDTEAFF. The CDR3 bases are TGTGCCAGCAGTGAACAGGGGGACACTGAAGCTTTCTTT.

This chain connects TRBV28 to TRBJ1-1, with D perhaps TRBD1 (5 bases). V was shortened by 5 bases and J by 6 bases, with 19 bases between the two germline ends. The CDR3 runs 15 residues. CDR1 is MDHEN, CDR2 SYDVKM, per germline. The CDR3 sequence is CASSLPGAGGAEAFF. The CDR3 DNA follows: TGTGCCAGCAGTCTGCCCGGCGCCGGGGGGGCTGAAGCTTTCTTT.

Turning to this clone: The junction departs from germline at one end; a sequencing error may be responsible. This chain joins TRBV19 and TRBJ2-3, with D possibly TRBD1 on 6 matching bases. Germline-derived CDR1 and CDR2 are LNHDA and SQIVND (reference sequence). The CDR3 contains 16 residues. CDR3 in DNA: TGTGCCAATAGTCAGACGCGGACAGTCAGCACAGATACGCAGTATTTT. The encoded protein is CANSQTRTVSTDTQYF.

The chain employs TRBV5-1 and TRBJ2-1; D ambiguous. Trimming removed 0 bases at V and 10 bases at J, with 5 bases between. Germline CDR1 SGHRS, CDR2 YFSETQ. The CDR3 loop spans 11 amino acids. Here the CDR3 reads CASSLAVEQFF. In DNA form, the CDR3 reads TGCGCCAGCAGCTTGGCTGTGGAGCAGTTCTTC.